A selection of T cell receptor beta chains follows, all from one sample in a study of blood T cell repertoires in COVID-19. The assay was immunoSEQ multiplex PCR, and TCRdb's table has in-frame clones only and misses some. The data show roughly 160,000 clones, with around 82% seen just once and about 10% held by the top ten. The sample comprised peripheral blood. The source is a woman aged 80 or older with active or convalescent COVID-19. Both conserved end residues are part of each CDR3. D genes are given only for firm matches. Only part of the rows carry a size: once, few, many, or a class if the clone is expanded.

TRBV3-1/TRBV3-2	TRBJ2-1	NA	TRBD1	CASSQEMRGRGRIHEQFF	TGTGCCAGCAGCCAAGAGATGCGTGGCAGGGGGCGCATCCATGAGCAGTTCTTC
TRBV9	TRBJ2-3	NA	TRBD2	CASSVLGTGLAGGDTQYF	TGTGCCAGCAGCGTCCTCGGCACGGGACTAGCGGGTGGGGATACGCAGTATTTT
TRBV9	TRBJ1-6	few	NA	CASSTMDNPPLHF	TGTGCCAGCAGCACTATGGACAATCCACCCCTCCACTTT
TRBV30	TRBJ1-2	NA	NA	CAWSVQGRSYGYTF	TGTGCCTGGAGTGTACAAGGGAGATCATATGGCTACACCTTC
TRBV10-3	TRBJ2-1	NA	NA	CAIRQQGNEQFF	TGTGCCATCAGACAACAGGGCAATGAGCAGTTCTTC
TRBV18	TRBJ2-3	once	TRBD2	CASSPRPSGRLSTDTQYF	TGTGCCAGCTCACCAAGGCCTAGCGGGAGGCTCAGCACAGATACGCAGTATTTT
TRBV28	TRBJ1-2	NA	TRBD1	CASSLYGQGAYGYTF	TGTGCCAGCAGTTTATATGGACAGGGGGCCTATGGCTACACCTTC
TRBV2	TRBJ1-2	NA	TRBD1	CASSEQGADYGYTF	TGTGCCAGCAGTGAGCAGGGGGCAGACTATGGCTACACCTTC
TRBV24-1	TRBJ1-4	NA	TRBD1	CATSDSSGRGQGTEKLFF	TGTGCCACCAGTGATTCTTCGGGGCGGGGACAGGGGACCGAAAAACTGTTTTTT
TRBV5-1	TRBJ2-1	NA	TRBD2	CASSFASGIGGNEQFF	TGCGCCAGCAGCTTTGCTAGCGGGATAGGTGGCAATGAGCAGTTCTTC
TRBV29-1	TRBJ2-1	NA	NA	CSVRLDTVFYNEQFF	TGCAGCGTTCGACTGGACACCGTATTTTACAATGAGCAGTTCTTC
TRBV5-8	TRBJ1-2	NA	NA	CASSWDRLAYGYTF	TGTGCCAGCAGCTGGGATCGGCTAGCTTATGGCTACACCTTC
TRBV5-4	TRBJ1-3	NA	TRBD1	CASSSPGQGGNTIYF	TGTGCCAGCAGCTCGCCGGGACAGGGAGGAAACACCATATATTTT
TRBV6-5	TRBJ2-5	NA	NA	CASGIITGTQYF	TGTGCCAGCGGAATAATAACGGGGACCCAGTACTTC
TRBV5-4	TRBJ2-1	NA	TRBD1	CASSSRQGSSYNEQFF	TGTGCCAGCAGCTCAAGACAGGGGAGTTCCTACAATGAGCAGTTCTTC
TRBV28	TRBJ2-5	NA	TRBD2	CASRPRGGNRGQETQYF	TGTGCCAGCAGGCCGCGGGGGGGGAATAGGGGCCAAGAGACCCAGTACTTC
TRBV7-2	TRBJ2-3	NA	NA	CASTGFYTDTQYF	TGTGCCAGCACCGGGTTTTACACAGATACGCAGTATTTT
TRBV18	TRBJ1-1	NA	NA	CASSPPGEGSAFF	TGTGCCAGCTCACCCCCCGGGGAGGGCAGCGCTTTCTTT
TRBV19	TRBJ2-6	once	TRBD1	CASSMGQGARGANVLTF	TGTGCCAGTAGTATGGGACAGGGGGCTCGTGGGGCCAACGTCCTGACTTTC
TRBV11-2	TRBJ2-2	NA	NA	CASSLAGGRRVNTGELFF	TGTGCCAGCAGCTTAGCCGGTGGCCGACGGGTGAACACCGGGGAGCTGTTTTTT
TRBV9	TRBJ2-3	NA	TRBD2	CASSATVGGRVTDTQYF	TGTGCCAGCAGCGCCACCGTGGGTGGGAGGGTGACAGATACGCAGTATTTT
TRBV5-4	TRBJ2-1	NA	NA	CASRVGGGEQFF	TGTGCCAGCAGGGTTGGGGGCGGTGAGCAGTTCTTC
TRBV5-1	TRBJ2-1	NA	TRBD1	CASSLQDRGSYNEQFF	TGCGCCAGCAGCCTACAGGACAGGGGGTCCTACAATGAGCAGTTCTTC
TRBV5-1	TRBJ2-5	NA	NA	CASSLRETQYF	TGCGCCAGCAGCTTACGGGAGACCCAGTACTTC
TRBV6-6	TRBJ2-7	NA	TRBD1	CAGSYYGQGVEQYF	TGTGCCGGCAGTTATTACGGACAGGGCGTTGAGCAGTACTTC
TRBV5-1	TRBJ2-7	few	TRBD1	CASRPGQGAYEQYF	TGCGCCAGCAGACCAGGACAGGGGGCTTACGAGCAGTACTTC
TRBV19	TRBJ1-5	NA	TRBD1	CASTVTGQSDYSNQPQHF	TGTGCCAGTACGGTCACGGGACAGTCCGATTATAGCAATCAGCCCCAGCATTTT
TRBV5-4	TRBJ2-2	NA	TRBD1	CASSWGQGNTGELFF	TGTGCCAGCAGCTGGGGACAGGGAAACACCGGGGAGCTGTTTTTT
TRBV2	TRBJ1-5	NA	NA	CASSSGTLGQPQHF	TGTGCCAGCAGTTCCGGGACACTGGGTCAGCCCCAGCATTTT
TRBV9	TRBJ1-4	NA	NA	CASSVFGIPTNEKLFF	TGTGCCAGCAGCGTATTCGGGATTCCGACTAATGAAAAACTGTTTTTT
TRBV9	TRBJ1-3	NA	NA	CASSADRGAFGNTIYF	TGTGCCAGCAGCGCAGATCGGGGGGCTTTTGGAAACACCATATATTTT
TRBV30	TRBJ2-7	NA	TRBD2	CAWRLAGVHEQYF	TGTGCCTGGAGACTAGCGGGAGTGCACGAGCAGTACTTC
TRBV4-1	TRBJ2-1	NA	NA	CASSQDARNTGLPSYNEQFF	TGCGCCAGCAGCCAAGACGCGCGCAACACGGGACTCCCTTCCTACAATGAGCAGTTCTTC
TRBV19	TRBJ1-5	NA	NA	CASSPQRPSLYSNQPQHF	TGTGCCAGTAGCCCACAGAGACCCTCCCTTTATAGCAATCAGCCCCAGCATTTT
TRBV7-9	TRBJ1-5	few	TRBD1	CASSQTGGSNQPQHF	TGTGCCAGCAGCCAGACAGGGGGCAGCAATCAGCCCCAGCATTTT
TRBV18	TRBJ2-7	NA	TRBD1	CASSPPGQAVEYF	TGTGCCAGCTCACCACCGGGACAGGCGGTTGAGTACTTC
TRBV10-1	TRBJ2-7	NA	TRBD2	CASSDPSGRPYF	TGCGCCAGCAGTGATCCTAGCGGGAGACCCTACTTC
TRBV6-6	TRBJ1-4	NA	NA	CASSFNGATNEKLFF	TGTGCCAGCAGTTTCAACGGGGCAACTAATGAAAAACTGTTTTTT
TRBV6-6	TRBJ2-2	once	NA	CASSSGNTGELFF	TGTGCCAGCAGTTCAGGGAACACCGGGGAGCTGTTTTTT
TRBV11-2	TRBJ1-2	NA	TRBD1	CASSATGAGGYGYTF	TGTGCCAGCAGCGCGACAGGGGCGGGTGGCTATGGCTACACCTTC
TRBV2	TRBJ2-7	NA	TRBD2	CASRPTSGNYEQYF	TGTGCCAGCAGACCGACTAGCGGAAACTACGAGCAGTACTTC
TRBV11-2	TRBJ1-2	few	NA	CASSLEFQRGADGYTF	TGTGCCAGCAGCTTAGAATTCCAGCGGGGGGCCGATGGCTACACCTTC